Sequencing of this T cell receptor (beta chain) was carried out in a study of blood T cell repertoires in COVID-19 (TCRdb year 2020). Some background on the complete study: Collaborator samples came from the United States, Italy and Spain and covered acute and convalescent phases of COVID-19. The prospective study material was composed of cDNA or gDNA derived from T cells, B-cell-depleted T cells, or PBMCs. The dataset comprised deeply sampled blood TCRbeta repertoires from subjects exposed to, actively infected with, or recovered from COVID-19. The repertoires were made available in a free public database intended to serve as a resource for research on the immune response to SARS-CoV-2. The samples were drawn from two sources: the first 160 participants of the ongoing ImmuneRACE study, and fewer than 1,500 subjects contributed by 6 global collaborators. A de-identified subject ID, COVID-19 status, age in years and sex were almost always included in the sample metadata. Where available, HLA class I and class II types were obtained from metadata supplied by the sample provider rather than from assay-based typing. The paper's findings and limits, for the study overall: The quantity of clinical and demographic metadata differed by source and by participant and was supplied without curation.

TCRbeta CDR3 regions were amplified from genomic DNA by means of the immunoSEQ Assay, a bias-controlled multiplex PCR. The authors' analysis ran thus. The number of nucleated cells in each sample was estimated from the amplification of reference gene primers within the assay. To quantify the absolute abundance of each unique TCRbeta CDR3 rearrangement, sequence reads were collapsed and filtered. For each sample, productive Simpson clonality was calculated by taking the square root of Simpson's diversity index across productive rearrangements. TCRdb holds this immuneACCESS table with in-frame rearrangements only. Some clones are missing; in checked studies, unresolved V genes explain under half, and the rest has no known cause. For V, J and clone size, that table is used; D and trimming come from the DNA. The sample includes 270,000 or so clones, with roughly four fifths observed a single time. 9.4% of the sample is taken by the ten largest.

Samples from volunteer blood donors who had recovered from COVID-19 were contributed by a second Seattle source. Collaborating institutions collected whole blood in K2EDTA tubes following their own protocols. For TCRbeta analysis, collaborator samples were shipped as frozen whole blood, as isolated PBMCs, or as DNA extracted from either sample type. V and J lose 3 bases and 8 bases, and a span of 14 bases separates them. The CDR3, cysteine through phenylalanine, is 14 amino acids long. CDR3 DNA is the only sequence kept; it has 42 bases, read in frame from the first base. The germline V gene (reference sequence) sets CDR1 to LNHDA and CDR2 to SQIVND. Details on this clone: Its antigen target is currently unknown. The input lacks base qualities; no much larger clone sits a single base away.

The rearrangement joined TRBV19 to TRBJ2-1; the D gene cannot be named for sure. Sequencing was done on a sample of peripheral blood. The clonotype comes from a woman between 45 and 60 years old who had recovered from COVID-19. The DNA sequence is as follows: TGTGCCAGTAGTATGGGCCCAGATTCCCATGAGCAGTTCTTC. It is translated as CASSMGPDSHEQFF.